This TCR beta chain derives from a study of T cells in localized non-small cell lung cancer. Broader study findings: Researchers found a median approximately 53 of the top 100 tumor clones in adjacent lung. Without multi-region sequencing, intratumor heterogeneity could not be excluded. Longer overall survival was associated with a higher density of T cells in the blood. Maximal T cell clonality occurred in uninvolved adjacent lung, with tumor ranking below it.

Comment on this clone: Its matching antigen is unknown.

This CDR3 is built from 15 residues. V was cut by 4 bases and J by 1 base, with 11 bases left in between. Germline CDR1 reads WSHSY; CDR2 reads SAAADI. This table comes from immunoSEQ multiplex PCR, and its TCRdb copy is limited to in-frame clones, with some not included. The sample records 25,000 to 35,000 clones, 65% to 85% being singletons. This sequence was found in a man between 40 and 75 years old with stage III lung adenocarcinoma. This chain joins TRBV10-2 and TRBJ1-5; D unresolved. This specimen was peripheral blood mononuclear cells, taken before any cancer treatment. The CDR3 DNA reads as TGCGCCAGCAGTGTAACCGGGTTCAGCAATCAGCCCCAGCATTTT. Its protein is CASSVTGFSNQPQHF.